This is a list of T cell receptor beta chains from one sample in a study of blood T cell repertoires in COVID-19. The method was immunoSEQ multiplex PCR; TCRdb's version includes in-frame clones alone and lacks a portion of them. This table holds about 59,000 clones, more than 60% found once. The sequenced material came from peripheral blood. The origin of the receptors is a woman aged 65 to 85 with acute or convalescent COVID-19. Each CDR3 is given with its conserved first and last residue. Each record gives: J gene, clone size, CDR3 length, D gene, V gene, CDR3 DNA, CDR3 protein. A D gene is named only where the DNA matches it firmly. Size tells how often a clone was seen (once, few, many) or the class of an expanded clone, and some rows leave it out.

TRBJ1-2 NA 21 NA TRBV12-2 TGTGCAAGTCGCTTAGGTTCACCTCTGAGCCGGGTTTTGCCGGGGAACTATGGCTACACCTTC CASRLGSPLSRVLPGNYGYTF
TRBJ2-4 NA 18 NA TRBV7-9 TGTGCCAGCAGTCGCGCAGGGAGGAGGAGTCTAGAGGCGAACATTCAGTACTTC CASSRAGRRSLEANIQYF
TRBJ1-1 few 14 TRBD1 TRBV11-2 TGTGCCAGCAGCGTGACAGGGGGCCTCACTGAAGCTTTCTTT CASSVTGGLTEAFF
TRBJ1-6 once 15 NA TRBV9 TGTGCCAGCAGCGTAGGGTCGACAGGCCACCCACCCCTCCACTTT CASSVGSTGHPPLHF
TRBJ1-4 NA 16 TRBD1 TRBV3-1/TRBV3-2 TGTGCCAGCAGCCAAGTAGGAAGGGGGCCTAATGAAAAACTGTTTTTT CASSQVGRGPNEKLFF
TRBJ1-3 NA 12 NA TRBV29-1 TGCAGCGTAGGGGATTCTGGAAACACCATATATTTT CSVGDSGNTIYF
TRBJ2-3 NA 15 NA TRBV9 TGTGCCAGCAGCGTGAGGGGGTATTACACAGATACGCAGTATTTT CASSVRGYYTDTQYF
TRBJ2-7 NA 13 TRBD1 TRBV4-1 TGCGCCAGCAGCCCCCAGGGGGCGCGGGAGCAGTACTTC CASSPQGAREQYF
TRBJ2-2 NA 16 NA TRBV10-3 TGTGCCATCAGTGGCGGAGGGAATCGAATCACCGGGGAGCTGTTTTTT CAISGGGNRITGELFF
TRBJ1-2 NA 14 TRBD1 TRBV11-2 TGTGCCAGCAGCTTAGGGACAGGGGACTATGGCTACACCTTC CASSLGTGDYGYTF
TRBJ1-1 once 17 TRBD1 TRBV27 TGTGCCAGCAGTTTAGGAGGGACAGGGCACAAGAACACTGAAGCTTTCTTT CASSLGGTGHKNTEAFF
TRBJ1-2 once 15 NA TRBV7-9 TGTGCCAGCAGCTCCGTGGGGCAGGGACTCTATGGCTACACCTTC CASSSVGQGLYGYTF
TRBJ2-2 NA 15 NA TRBV15 TGTGCCACCAGCAGAGCAACAGGGTTGGCCGGGGAGCTGTTTTTT CATSRATGLAGELFF
TRBJ2-7 few 13 NA TRBV6-5 TGTGCCAGCTGCCGGGACCGGAGGGACGAGCAGTACTTC CASCRDRRDEQYF
TRBJ2-4 NA 13 TRBD1 TRBV10-3 TGTGCCATCTCCTCGCTAACAGGGGACATTCAGTACTTC CAISSLTGDIQYF